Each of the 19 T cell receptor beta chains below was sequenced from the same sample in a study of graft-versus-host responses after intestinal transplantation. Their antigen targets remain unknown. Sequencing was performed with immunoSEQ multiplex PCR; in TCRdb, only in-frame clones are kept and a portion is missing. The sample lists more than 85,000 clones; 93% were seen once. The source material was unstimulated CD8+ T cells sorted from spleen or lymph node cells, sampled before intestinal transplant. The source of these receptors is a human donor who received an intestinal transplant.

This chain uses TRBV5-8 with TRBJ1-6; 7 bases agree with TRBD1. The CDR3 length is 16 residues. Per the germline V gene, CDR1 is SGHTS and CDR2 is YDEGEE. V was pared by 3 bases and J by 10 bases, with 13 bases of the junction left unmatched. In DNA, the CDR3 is TGTGCCAGCAGCTCTGGACAGGCGCTCCGTAGATCACCCCTCCACTTT. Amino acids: CASSSGQALRRSPLHF.

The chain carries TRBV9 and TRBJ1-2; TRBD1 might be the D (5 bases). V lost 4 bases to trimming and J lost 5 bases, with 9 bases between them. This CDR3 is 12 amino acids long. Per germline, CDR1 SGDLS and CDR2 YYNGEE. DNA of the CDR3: TGTGCCAGCAGCCCTCCAGGGTATGGCTACACCTTC. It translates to CASSPPGYGYTF.

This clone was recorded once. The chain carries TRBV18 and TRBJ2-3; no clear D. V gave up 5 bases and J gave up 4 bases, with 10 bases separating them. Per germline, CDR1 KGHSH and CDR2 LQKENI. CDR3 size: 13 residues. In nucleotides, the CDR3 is TGTGCCAGCTCAACCCTTTCGGCAGATACGCAGTATTTT. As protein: CASSTLSADTQYF.

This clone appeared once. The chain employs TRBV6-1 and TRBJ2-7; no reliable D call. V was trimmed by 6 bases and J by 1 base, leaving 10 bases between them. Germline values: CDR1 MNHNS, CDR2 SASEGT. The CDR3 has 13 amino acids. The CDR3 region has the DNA TGTGCCAGCAGCCACAGCAGTTCCTACGAGCAGTACTTC. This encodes CASSHSSSYEQYF.

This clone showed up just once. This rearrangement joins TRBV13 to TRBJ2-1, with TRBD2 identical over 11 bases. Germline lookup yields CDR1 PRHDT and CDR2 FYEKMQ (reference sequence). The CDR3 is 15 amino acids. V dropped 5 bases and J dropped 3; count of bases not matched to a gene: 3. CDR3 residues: CASSAGTSGYNEQFF. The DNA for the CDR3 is TGTGCCAGCAGCGCAGGGACTAGCGGCTACAATGAGCAGTTCTTC.

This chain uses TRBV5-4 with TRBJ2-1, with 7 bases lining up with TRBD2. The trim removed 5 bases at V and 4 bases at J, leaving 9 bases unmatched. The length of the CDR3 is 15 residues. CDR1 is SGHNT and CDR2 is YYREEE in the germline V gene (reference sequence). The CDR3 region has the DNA TGTGCCAGCAGTTTTTTATGGGGACTATACAATGAGCAGTTCTTC. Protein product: CASSFLWGLYNEQFF.

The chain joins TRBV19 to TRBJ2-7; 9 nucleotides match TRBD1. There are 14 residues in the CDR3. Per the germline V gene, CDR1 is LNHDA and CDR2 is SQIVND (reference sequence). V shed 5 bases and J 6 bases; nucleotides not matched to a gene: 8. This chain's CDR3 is CASSGGQGFIEQYF. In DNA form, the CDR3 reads TGTGCCAGTAGTGGAGGACAGGGGTTCATCGAGCAGTACTTC.

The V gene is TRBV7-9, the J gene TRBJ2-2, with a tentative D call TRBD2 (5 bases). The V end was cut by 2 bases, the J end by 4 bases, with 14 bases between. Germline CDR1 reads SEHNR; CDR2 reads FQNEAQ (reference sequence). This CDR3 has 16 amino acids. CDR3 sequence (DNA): TGTGCCAGCAGCTTAATCGAGGGCCGGGGCACCGGGGAGCTGTTTTTT. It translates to CASSLIEGRGTGELFF.

The CDR3 sequence is CASSLEGTRGYGYTF. CDR3 in DNA: TGTGCCAGCAGCTTGGAAGGGACAAGGGGGTATGGCTACACCTTC. This chain uses TRBV5-6 with TRBJ1-2, with D perhaps TRBD1 (6 bases). This CDR3 has 15 residues. Trimming removed 0 bases at V and 5 bases at J, with 14 bases between. Germline V lookup: CDR1 SGHDT, CDR2 YYEEEE.

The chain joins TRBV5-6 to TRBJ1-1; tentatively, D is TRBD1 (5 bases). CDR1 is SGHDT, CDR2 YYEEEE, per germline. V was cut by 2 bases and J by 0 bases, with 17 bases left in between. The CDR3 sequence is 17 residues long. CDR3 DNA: TGTGCCAGCAGCTTTATGACAGCACCTACCATGAACACTGAAGCTTTCTTT. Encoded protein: CASSFMTAPTMNTEAFF.

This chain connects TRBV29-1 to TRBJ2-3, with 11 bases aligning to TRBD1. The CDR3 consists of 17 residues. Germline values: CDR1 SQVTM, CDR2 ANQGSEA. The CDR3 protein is CSFKQGQGVGRADTQYF. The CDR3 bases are TGCAGTTTCAAACAGGGACAGGGGGTAGGTAGGGCAGATACGCAGTATTTT.

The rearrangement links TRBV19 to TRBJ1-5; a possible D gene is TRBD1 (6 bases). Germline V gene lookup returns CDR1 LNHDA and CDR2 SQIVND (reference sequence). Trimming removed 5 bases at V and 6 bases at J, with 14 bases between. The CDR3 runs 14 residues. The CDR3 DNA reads TGTGCCAGTAGTGTTAACAGGGTCGGTCAGCCCCAGCATTTT. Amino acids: CASSVNRVGQPQHF. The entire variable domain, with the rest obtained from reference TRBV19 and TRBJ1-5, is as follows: DGGITQSPKYLFRKEGQNVTLSCEQNLNHDAMYWYRQDPGQGLRLIYYSQIVNDFQKGDIAEGYSVSREKKESFPLTVTSAQKNPTAFYLCASSVNRVGQPQHFGDGTRLSIL.

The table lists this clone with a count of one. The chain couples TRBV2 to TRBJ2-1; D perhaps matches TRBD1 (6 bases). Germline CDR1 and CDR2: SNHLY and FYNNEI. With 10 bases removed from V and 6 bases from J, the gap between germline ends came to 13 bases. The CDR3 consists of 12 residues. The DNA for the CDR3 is TGTGCCACCATTACGGACAGCAATGAGCAGTTCTTC. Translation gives CATITDSNEQFF.

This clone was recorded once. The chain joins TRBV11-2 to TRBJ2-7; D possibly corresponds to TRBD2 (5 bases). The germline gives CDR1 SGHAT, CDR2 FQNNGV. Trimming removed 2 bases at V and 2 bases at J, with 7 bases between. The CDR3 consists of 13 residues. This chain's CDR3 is CASSLQRTYEQYF. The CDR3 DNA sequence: TGTGCCAGCAGCTTACAGCGGACCTACGAGCAGTACTTC.

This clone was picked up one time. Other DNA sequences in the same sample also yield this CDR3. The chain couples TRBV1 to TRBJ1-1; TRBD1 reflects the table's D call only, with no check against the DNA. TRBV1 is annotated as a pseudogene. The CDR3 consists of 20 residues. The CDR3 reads CTSSQERASRQGDGYTEAFF. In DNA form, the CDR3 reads TGCACCAGCAGCCAGGAGAGGGCCTCACGACAGGGGGATGGGTACACTGAAGCTTTCTTT.

This CDR3 is CASSQDLGQLEETQYF. CDR3 nucleotides: TGCGCCAGCAGCCAAGATCTTGGGCAGCTTGAGGAGACCCAGTACTTC. The gene calls are TRBV4-3 and TRBJ2-5, with no clear D. The CDR3 covers 16 residues. Germline V gene data show CDR1 as LGHNA and CDR2 as YSLEER. The V end lost 0 bases, the J end lost 5 bases, and 16 bases lay between the germline ends.

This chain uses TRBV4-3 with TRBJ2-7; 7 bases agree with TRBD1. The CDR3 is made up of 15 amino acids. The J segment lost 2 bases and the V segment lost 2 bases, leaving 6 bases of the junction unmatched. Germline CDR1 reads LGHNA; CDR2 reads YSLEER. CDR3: CASSQSPGGTYEQYF. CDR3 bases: TGCGCCAGCAGCCAATCACCAGGGGGAACCTACGAGCAGTACTTC.

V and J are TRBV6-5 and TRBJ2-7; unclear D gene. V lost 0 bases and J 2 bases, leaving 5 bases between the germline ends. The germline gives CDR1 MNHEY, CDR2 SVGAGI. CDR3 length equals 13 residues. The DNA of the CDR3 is TGTGCCAGCAGTTACTCGCCAGCCTACGAGCAGTACTTC. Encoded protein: CASSYSPAYEQYF.

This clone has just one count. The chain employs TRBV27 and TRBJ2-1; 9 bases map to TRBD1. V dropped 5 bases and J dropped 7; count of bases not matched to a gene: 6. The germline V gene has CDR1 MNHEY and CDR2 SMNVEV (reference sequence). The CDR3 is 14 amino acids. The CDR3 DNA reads TGTGCCAGCAGTCTCCGGACAGGGGATAATGAGCAGTTCTTC. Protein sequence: CASSLRTGDNEQFF.